One and the same sample provided the 5 T cell receptor beta chains below, sequenced in a study of response to subunit inactivated influenza vaccine. A single record per CDR3 protein comes from TCRdb applying MiXCR to the RT-PCR reads. Among about 610,000 distinct CDR3 sequences listed, approximately 14% were seen once. Sequencing used PBMCs from blood, obtained about 13 days after vaccination. These receptor sequences come from a man aged 50 to 59 who received an inactivated influenza vaccine.

The V and J genes are TRBV12-3 or TRBV12-4 and TRBJ2-7; D may match TRBD1 or TRBD2 (5 bases each). With 2 bases removed from V and 4 bases from J, the gap between germline ends came to 12 bases. The CDR3 runs 14 residues. CDR3 loop: CASSLIAGRYEQYF. The CDR3 bases are TGTGCCAGCAGTTTAATTGCAGGGAGATACGAGCAGTACTTC.

CDR3 in DNA: TGCAGTGCTAGAGTGTCTATCTACGAGCAGTACTTC. It encodes CSARVSIYEQYF. The chain joins TRBV20-1 to TRBJ2-7; D call uncertain. The CDR3 is 12 residues long. V lost 1 base, J lost 3 bases, and 7 bases lay in between. The germline gives CDR1 DFQATT, CDR2 SNEGSKA (reference sequence).

The V gene is TRBV6-5, the J gene TRBJ2-4; D unresolved. Germline V gene lookup returns CDR1 MNHEY and CDR2 SVGAGI. Trimming took 3 bases from V and 3 from J, leaving 9 bases between them. The CDR3 has 14 residues. This CDR3 reads CASSYPLGKNIQYF. The CDR3 DNA reads TGTGCCAGCAGTTATCCCCTTGGCAAAAACATTCAGTACTTC.

The chain has TRBV10-3 and TRBJ2-3; TRBD2 matches 8 bases. The germline V gene has CDR1 ENHRY and CDR2 SYGVKD. The CDR3 runs 15 residues. Trimming took 7 bases from V and 0 from J; bases not matched to a gene: 6. CDR3 region: CAINPGGISTDTQYF. CDR3 nucleotides: TGTGCCATCAATCCGGGAGGGATTAGCACAGATACGCAGTATTTT.

The CDR3 reads CSARASGSYEQYF. Here the CDR3 DNA reads TGCAGTGCTAGAGCTAGCGGATCCTACGAGCAGTACTTC. This chain connects TRBV20-1 to TRBJ2-7, with 7 bases fitting TRBD2. J lost 1 base, V lost 1 base, and 1 base had no gene match. The germline gives CDR1 DFQATT, CDR2 SNEGSKA (reference sequence). The CDR3 extends over 13 amino acids.